Many counts were recorded for the clone carrying this T cell receptor (beta chain). The antigen is not known. This entry is derived from a study of metastatic and nonmetastatic thyroid tumors. Findings of the study overall: Malignant tumors reportedly showed significantly higher TCR beta diversity than benign nodules in both blood and tumor.

The CDR3 length is 15 residues. V lost 2 bases and J lost 0, with 7 bases in between. Per germline, CDR1 SGHVS and CDR2 FQNEAQ. Until they underwent thyroid surgery, no patient had received any treatment. Using MiXCR, TCRdb reanalyzed the PCR reads. The repertoire holds about 24,000 clones, around 20% seen once, with under 9% in the top ten. The source of this sequence is a female donor with papillary thyroid cancer or a benign thyroid nodule (not recorded which). Some clones in this sample may be carry-over from other donors' samples. The rearrangement joins TRBV7-8 to TRBJ1-4; perhaps TRBD1 as D (6 bases). The sequenced material came from blood. CDR3 loop: CASSLTGTTNEKLFF. DNA of the CDR3: TGTGCCAGCAGCTTAACAGGGACAACTAATGAAAAACTGTTTTTT.